Here is one T cell receptor (beta chain) with its context. Its specificity is not known. This entry comes from a study of shared clonotypes between healthy human individuals. The donors, healthy adults who were HIV-negative, had experienced no recent acute infections or vaccinations. The study, taken as a whole, reports: Sequencing depth was expected to affect clonotype sharing among donors.

The assay was carried out at the deep level. The method was immunoSEQ multiplex PCR; TCRdb's version includes in-frame clones alone and lacks a portion of them. The sample records about 530,000 clones, 60% to 80% being singletons. Germline V gives CDR1 WNHNN, CDR2 SYGVQD (reference sequence). V lost 6 bases and J 3 bases, leaving 12 bases between the germline ends. This CDR3 has 14 residues. The chain links TRBV10-1 to TRBJ2-1; D unclear. The clonotype comes from a woman in her 40s in good health. Some clones in this sample may be carry-over from other donors' samples. The material sequenced was PBMCs. The CDR3 DNA follows: TGCGCCAGCAGCGAGAACCGAGGCTACAATGAGCAGTTCTTC. It translates to CASSENRGYNEQFF.